This is a list of T cell receptor beta chains from one sample in a study of regulatory T cells in long-lasting Graves disease. Using its own MiXCR run on the multiplex PCR reads, TCRdb lists one record per CDR3 protein. The sample contains 350,000 to 450,000 distinct CDR3 sequences, about 20% of which appear only once. Here the sequenced sample was peripheral blood mononuclear cells (PBMCs), taken when the disease was refractory, from a patient treated with antithyroid drugs. The receptors originated from a female donor with Graves disease. Both conserved end residues are part of each CDR3. The order of the fields is V gene, J gene, D gene, clone size, CDR3 protein, CDR3 DNA. D genes are given only for firm matches. Size is stated for part of the rows, as once, few or many counts, or as a class when the clone is expanded.

V: TRBV12-3/TRBV12-4
J: TRBJ2-7
D: TRBD2
size: many
CDR3: CATSGSYNEQYF
DNA: TGTGCAACAAGCGGGAGCTATAACGAGCAGTACTTC

V: TRBV5-5
J: TRBJ1-6
D: NA
size: NA
CDR3: CASSTDPSLGVSPLHF
DNA: TGTGCCAGCAGCACTGATCCATCGCTGGGGGTTTCACCCCTCCACTTT

V: TRBV6-9
J: TRBJ1-5
D: NA
size: NA
CDR3: CASSYHAGPRVDQPQHF
DNA: TGTGCCAGCAGTTACCACGCAGGACCCCGGGTGGATCAGCCCCAGCATTTT

V: TRBV11-2
J: TRBJ1-2
D: TRBD1
size: NA
CDR3: CASSLTGQLNYGYTF
DNA: TGTGCCAGCAGCTTAACGGGACAGCTTAACTATGGCTACACCTTC

V: TRBV19
J: TRBJ1-1
D: NA
size: few
CDR3: CASRPGQFRAEAFF
DNA: TGTGCCAGTAGACCCGGACAGTTTCGCGCTGAAGCTTTCTTT

V: TRBV20-1
J: TRBJ2-1
D: TRBD2
size: few
CDR3: CSAFGTSGNYNEQFF
DNA: TGCAGTGCATTCGGGACTAGCGGGAACTACAATGAGCAGTTCTTC

V: TRBV12-3/TRBV12-4
J: TRBJ1-1
D: NA
size: many
CDR3: CASSLGPVNTEAFF
DNA: TGTGCCAGCAGCCTAGGACCGGTGAACACTGAAGCTTTCTTT

V: TRBV13
J: TRBJ2-7
D: NA
size: many
CDR3: CASSLVVGTSSYEQYF
DNA: TGTGCCAGCAGCTTAGTCGTGGGAACCAGCTCCTACGAGCAGTACTTC

V: TRBV6-1
J: TRBJ2-7
D: TRBD1
size: NA
CDR3: CASSAPNNPDRGRYEQYF
DNA: TGTGCCAGCAGTGCCCCAAACAACCCGGACAGGGGTAGATACGAGCAGTACTTC

V: TRBV6-2/TRBV6-3
J: TRBJ2-7
D: TRBD2
size: few
CDR3: CASSYRRFGGGYEQYF
DNA: TGTGCCAGCAGTTACAGAAGGTTTGGGGGGGGCTACGAGCAGTACTTC

V: TRBV11-2
J: TRBJ2-3
D: NA
size: NA
CDR3: CASSPQVHTDTQYF
DNA: TGTGCCAGCAGCCCCCAAGTCCACACAGATACGCAGTATTTT

V: TRBV10-2
J: TRBJ2-5
D: TRBD2
size: NA
CDR3: CASSDYGRALETQYF
DNA: TGCGCCAGCAGTGATTACGGGAGGGCCCTCGAGACCCAGTACTTC

V: TRBV12-3/TRBV12-4
J: TRBJ1-1
D: TRBD1
size: many
CDR3: CASSLQTGMNTEAFF
DNA: TGTGCCAGCAGTTTACAGACAGGGATGAACACTGAAGCTTTCTTT

V: TRBV12-3/TRBV12-4
J: TRBJ2-2
D: TRBD2
size: many
CDR3: CASSLVSGRDTGELFF
DNA: TGTGCCAGCAGTTTAGTGAGCGGGAGGGATACCGGGGAGCTGTTTTTT

V: TRBV19
J: TRBJ1-2
D: NA
size: few
CDR3: CASTPSSRDSAGYTF
DNA: TGTGCCAGTACCCCCTCCTCCCGGGACTCAGCGGGCTACACCTTC

V: TRBV2
J: TRBJ2-4
D: TRBD1
size: NA
CDR3: CASSGDRGSKNIQYF
DNA: TGTGCCAGCAGTGGGGACAGGGGATCCAAAAACATTCAGTACTTC

V: TRBV10-2
J: TRBJ1-4
D: NA
size: few
CDR3: CASSEPGAEKLFF
DNA: TGCGCCAGCAGTGAGCCTGGGGCGGAAAAACTGTTTTTT

V: TRBV4-3
J: TRBJ1-2
D: TRBD1
size: NA
CDR3: CASREDTGGYGYTF
DNA: TGCGCCAGCAGAGAAGACACAGGGGGCTATGGCTACACCTTC

V: TRBV3-1
J: TRBJ2-5
D: NA
size: many
CDR3: CASSHRQAGETQYF
DNA: TGTGCCAGCAGCCATCGTCAAGCCGGAGAGACCCAGTACTTC

V: TRBV28
J: TRBJ2-7
D: TRBD1
size: NA
CDR3: CASSFQGVPGSPEQYF
DNA: TGTGCCAGCAGTTTCCAGGGGGTACCGGGCTCTCCTGAGCAGTACTTC

V: TRBV19
J: TRBJ1-1
D: NA
size: NA
CDR3: CACSQNTEAFF
DNA: TGTGCCTGTAGCCAGAACACTGAAGCTTTCTTT

V: TRBV9
J: TRBJ2-1
D: NA
size: once
CDR3: CASSVQDILGEQFF
DNA: TGTGCCAGCAGCGTTCAGGACATCTTAGGGGAGCAGTTCTTC

V: TRBV5-6
J: TRBJ1-6
D: NA
size: NA
CDR3: CASKLRAVNSPLHF
DNA: TGTGCCAGCAAACTCCGGGCCGTCAATTCACCCCTCCACTTT

V: TRBV20-1
J: TRBJ1-5
D: NA
size: NA
CDR3: CSARGGRGNQPQHF
DNA: TGCAGTGCTAGAGGGGGGAGAGGGAATCAGCCCCAGCATTTT

V: TRBV24-1
J: TRBJ1-5
D: NA
size: many
CDR3: CATSDQLGVWPQHF
DNA: TGTGCCACCAGTGATCAATTGGGGGTATGGCCCCAGCATTTT

V: TRBV20-1
J: TRBJ2-5
D: TRBD2
size: NA
CDR3: CSARDPSGPETQYF
DNA: TGCAGTGCTAGAGATCCTAGCGGGCCCGAGACCCAGTACTTC

V: TRBV27
J: TRBJ2-7
D: NA
size: many
CDR3: CASSLRWGPLGYEQYF
DNA: TGTGCCAGCAGTTTAAGGTGGGGACCTCTGGGTTACGAGCAGTACTTC